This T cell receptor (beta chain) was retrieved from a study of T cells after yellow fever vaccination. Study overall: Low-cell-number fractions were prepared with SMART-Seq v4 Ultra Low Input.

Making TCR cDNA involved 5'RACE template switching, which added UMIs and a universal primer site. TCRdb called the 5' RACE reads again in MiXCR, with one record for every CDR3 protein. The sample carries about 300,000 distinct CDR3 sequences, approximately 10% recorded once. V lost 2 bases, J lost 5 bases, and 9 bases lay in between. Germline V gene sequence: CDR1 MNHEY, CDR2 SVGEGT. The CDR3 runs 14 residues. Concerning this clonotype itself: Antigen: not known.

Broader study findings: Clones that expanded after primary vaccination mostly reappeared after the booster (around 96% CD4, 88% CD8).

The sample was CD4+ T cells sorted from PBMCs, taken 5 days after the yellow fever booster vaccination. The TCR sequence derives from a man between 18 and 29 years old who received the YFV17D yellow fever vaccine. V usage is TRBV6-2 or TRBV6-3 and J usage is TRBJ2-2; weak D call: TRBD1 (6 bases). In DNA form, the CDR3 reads TGTGCCAGCAGTTACATAACAGGGACCGGGGAGCTGTTTTTT. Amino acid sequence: CASSYITGTGELFF.